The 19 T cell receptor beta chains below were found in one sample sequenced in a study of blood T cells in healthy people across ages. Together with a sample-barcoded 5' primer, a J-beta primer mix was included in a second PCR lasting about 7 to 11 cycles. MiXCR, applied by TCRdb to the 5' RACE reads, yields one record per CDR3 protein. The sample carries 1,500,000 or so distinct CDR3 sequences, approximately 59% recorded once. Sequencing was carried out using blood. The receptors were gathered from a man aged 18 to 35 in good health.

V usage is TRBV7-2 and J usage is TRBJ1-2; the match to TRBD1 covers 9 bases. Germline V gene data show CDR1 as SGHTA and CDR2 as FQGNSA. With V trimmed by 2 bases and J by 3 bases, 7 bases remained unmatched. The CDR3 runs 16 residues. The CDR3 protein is CASSLTGGALYYGYTF. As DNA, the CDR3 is TGTGCCAGCAGCTTAACAGGGGGCGCTCTATACTATGGCTACACCTTC.

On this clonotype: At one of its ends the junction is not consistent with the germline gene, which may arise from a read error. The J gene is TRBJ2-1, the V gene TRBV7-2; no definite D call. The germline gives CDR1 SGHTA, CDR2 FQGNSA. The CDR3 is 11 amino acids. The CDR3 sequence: CASSLGYEQIF. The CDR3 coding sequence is TGTGCCAGCAGCTTAGGATATGAGCAGATCTTC.

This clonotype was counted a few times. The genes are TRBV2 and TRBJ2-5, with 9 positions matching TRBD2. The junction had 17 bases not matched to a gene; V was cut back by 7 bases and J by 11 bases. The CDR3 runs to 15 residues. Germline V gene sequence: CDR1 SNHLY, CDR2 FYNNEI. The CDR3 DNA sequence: TGTGCCAGCATCTCGGACGGTAGCGGGAGTAAAGAGCAGTACTTC. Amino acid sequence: CASISDGSGSKEQYF. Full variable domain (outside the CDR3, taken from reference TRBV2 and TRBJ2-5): EPEVTQTPSHQVTQMGQEVILRCVPISNHLYFYWYRQILGQKVEFLVSFYNNEISEKSEIFDDQFSVERPDGSNFTLKIRSTKLEDSAMYFCASISDGSGSKEQYFGPGTRLLVL.

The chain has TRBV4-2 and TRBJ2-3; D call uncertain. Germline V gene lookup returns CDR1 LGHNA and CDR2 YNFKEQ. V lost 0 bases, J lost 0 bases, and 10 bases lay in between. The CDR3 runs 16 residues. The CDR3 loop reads CASSQDDGGSTDTQYF. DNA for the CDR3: TGTGCCAGCAGCCAAGATGACGGCGGTAGCACAGATACGCAGTATTTT.

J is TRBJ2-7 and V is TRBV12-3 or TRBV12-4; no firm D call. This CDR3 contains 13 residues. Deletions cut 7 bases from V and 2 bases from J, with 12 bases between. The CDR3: CASISTETYEQYF. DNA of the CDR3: TGTGCCAGCATTTCCACGGAGACCTACGAGCAGTACTTC.

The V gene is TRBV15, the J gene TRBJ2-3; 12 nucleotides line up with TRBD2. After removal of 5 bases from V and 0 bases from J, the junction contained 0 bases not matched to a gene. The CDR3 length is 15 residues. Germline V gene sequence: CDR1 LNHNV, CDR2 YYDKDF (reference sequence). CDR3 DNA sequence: TGTGCCACCAGCCTAGCGGGGGGGAGCACAGATACGCAGTATTTT. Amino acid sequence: CATSLAGGSTDTQYF.

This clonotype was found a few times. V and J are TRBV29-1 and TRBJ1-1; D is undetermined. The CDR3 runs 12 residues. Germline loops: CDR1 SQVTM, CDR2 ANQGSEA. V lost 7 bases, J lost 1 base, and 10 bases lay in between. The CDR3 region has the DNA TGCAGCGCCGAGAGCGAGAACACTGAAGCTTTCTTT. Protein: CSAESENTEAFF.

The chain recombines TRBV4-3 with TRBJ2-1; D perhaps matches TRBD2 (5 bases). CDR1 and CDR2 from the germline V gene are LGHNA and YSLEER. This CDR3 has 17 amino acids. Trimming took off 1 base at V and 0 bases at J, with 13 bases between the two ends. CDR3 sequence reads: CASSQGASTSSYNEQFF. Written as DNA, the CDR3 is TGCGCCAGCAGCCAAGGGGCTAGCACCTCCTCCTACAATGAGCAGTTCTTC.

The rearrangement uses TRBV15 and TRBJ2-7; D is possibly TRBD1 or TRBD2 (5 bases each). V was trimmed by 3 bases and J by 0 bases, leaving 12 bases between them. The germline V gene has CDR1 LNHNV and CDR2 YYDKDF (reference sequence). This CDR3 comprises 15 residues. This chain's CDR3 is CATSSLGESSYEQYF. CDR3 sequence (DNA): TGTGCCACCAGCAGTCTGGGGGAGTCCTCCTACGAGCAGTACTTC.

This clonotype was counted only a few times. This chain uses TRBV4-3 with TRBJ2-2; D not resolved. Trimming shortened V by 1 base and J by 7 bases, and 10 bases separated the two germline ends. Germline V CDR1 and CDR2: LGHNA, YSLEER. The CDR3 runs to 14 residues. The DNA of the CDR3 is TGCGCCAGCAGCCAAGGGGCGTTCATCGGGGAGCTGTTTTTT. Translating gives CASSQGAFIGELFF.

As DNA, the CDR3 is TGTGCCAGCAGCGAACCCCCAGGGGGCCTTGGAATGGGGAAACTGTTTTTT. As protein: CASSEPPGGLGMGKLFF. The chain combines TRBV7-9 with TRBJ1-4, with TRBD1 identical over 8 bases. The CDR3 has 17 amino acids. V was clipped by 5 bases and J by 11 bases; unmatched bases: 19. Looked up from germline, CDR1 is SEHNR and CDR2 is FQNEAQ (reference sequence).

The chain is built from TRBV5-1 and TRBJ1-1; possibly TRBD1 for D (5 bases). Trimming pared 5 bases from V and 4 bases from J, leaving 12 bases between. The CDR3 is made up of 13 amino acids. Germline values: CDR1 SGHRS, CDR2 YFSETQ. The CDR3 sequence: CASSARGTTEAFF. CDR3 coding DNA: TGCGCCAGCAGTGCTCGGGGGACCACTGAAGCTTTCTTT.

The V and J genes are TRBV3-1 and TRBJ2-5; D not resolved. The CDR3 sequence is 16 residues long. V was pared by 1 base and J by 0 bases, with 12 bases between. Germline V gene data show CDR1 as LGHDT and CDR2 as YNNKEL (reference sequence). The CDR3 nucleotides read TGTGCCAGCAGCCAAGTTGGGCACACAGACCAAGAGACCCAGTACTTC. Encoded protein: CASSQVGHTDQETQYF.

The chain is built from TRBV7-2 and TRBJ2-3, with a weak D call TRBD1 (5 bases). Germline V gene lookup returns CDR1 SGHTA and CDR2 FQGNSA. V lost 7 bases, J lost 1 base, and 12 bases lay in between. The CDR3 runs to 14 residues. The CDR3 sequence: CASNDSLRTDTQYF. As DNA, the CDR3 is TGTGCCAGCAACGACAGCCTTCGCACAGATACGCAGTATTTT.

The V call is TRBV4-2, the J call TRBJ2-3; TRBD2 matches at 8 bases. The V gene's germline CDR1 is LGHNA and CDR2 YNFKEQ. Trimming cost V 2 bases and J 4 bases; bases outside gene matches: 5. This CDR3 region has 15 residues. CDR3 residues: CASSQRGGVADTQYF. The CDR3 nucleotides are TGTGCCAGCAGCCAACGGGGGGGCGTCGCAGATACGCAGTATTTT.

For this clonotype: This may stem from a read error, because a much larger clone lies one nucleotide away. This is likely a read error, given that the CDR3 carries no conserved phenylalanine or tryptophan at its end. CDR3 residues: CASSRWGQETQYV. CDR3 in DNA: TGTGCCAGCAGCAGATGGGGTCAAGAGACCCAGTACGTC. V and J are TRBV7-9 and TRBJ2-5; D is undetermined. Trimming took off 5 bases at V and 2 bases at J, with 9 bases between the two ends. The germline V gene has CDR1 SEHNR and CDR2 FQNEAQ (reference sequence). The CDR3 spans 13 residues.

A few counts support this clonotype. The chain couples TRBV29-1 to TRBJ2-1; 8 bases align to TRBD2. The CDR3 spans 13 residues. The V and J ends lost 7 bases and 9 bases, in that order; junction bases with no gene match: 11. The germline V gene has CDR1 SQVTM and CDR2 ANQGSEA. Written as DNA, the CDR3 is TGCAGCGAAGGGGGGACTAGGTCGAGTGAGCAGTTCTTC. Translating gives CSEGGTRSSEQFF.

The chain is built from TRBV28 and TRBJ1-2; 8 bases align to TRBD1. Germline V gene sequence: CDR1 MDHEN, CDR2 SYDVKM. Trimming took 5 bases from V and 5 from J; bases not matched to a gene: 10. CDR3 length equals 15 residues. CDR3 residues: CASSKGVTGGYGYTF. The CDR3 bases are TGTGCCAGCAGTAAAGGGGTAACAGGGGGATATGGCTACACCTTC.

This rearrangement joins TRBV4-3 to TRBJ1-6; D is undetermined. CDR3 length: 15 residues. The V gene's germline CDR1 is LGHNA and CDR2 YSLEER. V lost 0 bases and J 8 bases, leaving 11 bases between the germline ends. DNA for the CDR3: TGCGCCAGCAGCCAAGATATCCAGATTGATTCACCCCTCCACTTT. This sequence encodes CASSQDIQIDSPLHF.